This T cell receptor (beta chain) was sequenced for a study of shared clonotypes between healthy human individuals. Study-wide results and caveats: Generation probabilities were higher for clonotypes shared across all four sorted-subset donors than for unshared ones. Among a handful of donors, around 5% of naive CD4 clonotypes were found in common.

Every immunoSEQ plate was one replicate of a subset's evenly spread DNA. Some clones are missing from TCRdb's copy, which holds only in-frame ones; the method was immunoSEQ multiplex PCR. Among approximately 740,000 clones listed, less than 85% were seen once. From CD4+ cells came CD45RA+ naive and CD45RA-negative memory subsets. This CDR3 contains 13 residues. With 1 base removed from V and 5 bases from J, the gap between germline ends came to 7 bases. Germline V lookup: CDR1 SGHRS, CDR2 YFSETQ. Comments on this clone: The antigen is not known.

The J gene is TRBJ2-1, the V gene TRBV5-1; D gene uncertain. The sequence derives from a woman younger than 45 in good health. The specimen sequenced was memory CD4+ T cells sorted from blood. The subset here: CD45RA-negative fraction. The CDR3 DNA is TGCGCCAGCAGCTTGTCTCTGAACAATGAGCAGTTCTTC. It yields the protein CASSLSLNNEQFF.